These T cell receptor beta chains were read from a single sample in a study of blood T cell repertoires in COVID-19. TCRdb's table, derived via immunoSEQ multiplex PCR, lists solely in-frame clones and lacks some. This sample has about 260,000 clones; approximately 90% occur once, and the top ten carry over 2%. Sequenced: PBMCs or T cells enriched from blood (not recorded which). Every receptor here comes from a woman between 18 and 30 years old who had recovered from COVID-19. Each CDR3 is given with its conserved first and last residue. A D gene is named only where the DNA matches it firmly. Only part of the rows carry a size: once, few, many, or a class if the clone is expanded.

>TRBJ1-4|-|TRBV6-1|-
TGTGCCAGCAGTGAAGGGACAGCCTCAGAAAAACTGTTTTTT
CASSEGTASEKLFF
>TRBJ1-4|TRBD1|TRBV5-6|-
TGTGCCAGCAGCCGGAAAGACAGGGGAGCTAATGAAAAACTGTTTTTT
CASSRKDRGANEKLFF
>TRBJ2-4|-|TRBV18|-
TGTGCCAGCTCCGTGGAGGGTGGTGCCAAAAACATTCAGTACTTC
CASSVEGGAKNIQYF
>TRBJ2-5|TRBD2|TRBV2|-
TGTGCCAGCAGTGTTATTGGGACTAGCGGACCACAAGAGACCCAGTACTTC
CASSVIGTSGPQETQYF
>TRBJ1-3|-|TRBV28|once
TGTGCCAGCAGTGGGAGGATTACTGGAAACACCATATATTTT
CASSGRITGNTIYF
>TRBJ2-5|-|TRBV7-2|-
TGTGCCAGCAGCTTAGCGCACGCGCAAGAGACCCAGTACTTC
CASSLAHAQETQYF
>TRBJ1-2|TRBD1|TRBV6-5|few
TGTGCCAGCGGGGACAGCTTCTATGGCTACACCTTC
CASGDSFYGYTF
>TRBJ2-3|TRBD2|TRBV9|-
TGTGCCAGCAGCGTAGTGGCGGGGGGACCCCTCACAGATACGCAGTATTTT
CASSVVAGGPLTDTQYF
>TRBJ2-1|TRBD1|TRBV7-3|-
TGTGCCAGCAGCCCGGGACAGAACAATGAGCAGTTCTTC
CASSPGQNNEQFF
>TRBJ1-1|-|TRBV3-1/TRBV3-2|once
TGTGCCAGCAGCACTCGCCCCGGTAACACTGAAGCTTTCTTT
CASSTRPGNTEAFF
>TRBJ1-5|TRBD1|TRBV7-8|-
TGTGCCAGCAGCACAGGACAGGGGGACTTTCATCAGCCCCAGCATTTT
CASSTGQGDFHQPQHF
>TRBJ2-1|-|TRBV6-2/TRBV6-3|-
TGTGCCAGCAGTAGAATCGGGGGAAGCAATGAGCAGTTCTTC
CASSRIGGSNEQFF
>TRBJ1-5|-|TRBV6-5|-
TGTGCCAGCAGTTTCCTTAGCGGGGATCTCAATCAGCCCCAGCATTTT
CASSFLSGDLNQPQHF
>TRBJ2-1|TRBD2|TRBV30|-
TGTGCCTGGAGTACCCCACTAGCGGGGGGCCCACGTGGACAGTTCTTC
CAWSTPLAGGPRGQFF
>TRBJ1-1|-|TRBV5-8|once
TGTGCCAGCAGCCCCCGGCGGGGGTCTGAAGCTTTCTTT
CASSPRRGSEAFF
>TRBJ2-1|TRBD2|TRBV7-9|-
TGTGCCAGCAGCCTCCCATTAGCGGGAAGCTCCTACAATGAGCAGTTCTTC
CASSLPLAGSSYNEQFF
>TRBJ1-1|-|TRBV29-1|-
TGCAGCGTTCTTCTCGGACTGGATACTGAAGCTTTCTTT
CSVLLGLDTEAFF
>TRBJ1-5|-|TRBV4-2|-
TGTGCCAGCAGCCAAGATCGTATTCAGCCCCAGCATTTT
CASSQDRIQPQHF
>TRBJ2-3|-|TRBV19|-
TGTGCCAGACAGCAACCAGATACGCAGTATTTT
CARQQPDTQYF
>TRBJ1-6|TRBD1|TRBV5-1|few
TGCGCCAGCACCGAATTCCCGGGACAGGGGGATTCACCCCTCCACTTT
CASTEFPGQGDSPLHF
>TRBJ2-5|-|TRBV7-9|-
TGTGCCACCCTGGGGGCGGAGACCCAGTACTTC
CATLGAETQYF
>TRBJ1-2|TRBD1|TRBV15|-
TGTGCCACCAGCCGCGACAGGGGACGGTATGGCTACACCTTC
CATSRDRGRYGYTF
>TRBJ1-2|TRBD1|TRBV29-1|-
TGCAGCGTAGCCGGGACAGGGATTCGGAGCTATGGCTACACCTTC
CSVAGTGIRSYGYTF
>TRBJ2-1|TRBD1|TRBV27|-
TGTGCCAGCAGGGGGACAGGGGGTCTCAATGAGCAGTTCTTC
CASRGTGGLNEQFF
>TRBJ1-2|TRBD1|TRBV5-1|once
TGCGCCAGCAGCTTGGGGACAGGGGAATATGGCTACACCTTC
CASSLGTGEYGYTF
>TRBJ1-2|TRBD1|TRBV9|once
TGTGCCAGCAGCGTAGTCGAGGTGACAGGGAATGGCTACACCTTC
CASSVVEVTGNGYTF
>TRBJ2-7|-|TRBV2|-
TGTGCCAGCAGCCTCGACAGCTGGTCCCATAATGGGCACTTC
CASSLDSWSHNGHF
>TRBJ2-1|-|TRBV5-1|once
TGCGCCAGCAGCATCGACACCGCCTACAATGAGCAGTTCTTC
CASSIDTAYNEQFF
>TRBJ2-2|TRBD2|TRBV4-1|once
TGCGCCAGCAGCCAAGACCCGGGACTAGGAAACACCGGGGAGCTGTTTTTT
CASSQDPGLGNTGELFF
>TRBJ1-6|-|TRBV6-5|-
TGTGCCAGCAGGAGGGTTGAGAATTCACCCCTCCACTTT
CASRRVENSPLHF
>TRBJ1-5|TRBD1|TRBV19|-
TGTGCCAGTAGTATATACAGGGGTCGAACGGATCAGCCCCAGCATTTT
CASSIYRGRTDQPQHF
>TRBJ1-1|TRBD1|TRBV30|-
TGTGCCTCAACAGGGGCTAACCCTGAAGCTTTCTTT
CASTGANPEAFF
>TRBJ1-2|-|TRBV6-5|-
TGTGCCAGCAGCACCTCGGGGAATGGCTACACCTTC
CASSTSGNGYTF
>TRBJ2-3|TRBD2|TRBV18|-
TGTGCCAGCTCACCACGGGAAGCGGGGGGAGGCACAGATACGCAGTATTTT
CASSPREAGGGTDTQYF
>TRBJ2-2|-|TRBV19|-
TGTGCCAGTAGTTTCAGGATGGCCGGGGAGCTGTTTTTT
CASSFRMAGELFF
>TRBJ1-6|-|TRBV5-1|-
TGCGCCAGCAGCTTCTCATGGCAGGAGGCCTATAATTCACCCCTCCACTTT
CASSFSWQEAYNSPLHF
>TRBJ2-1|TRBD2|TRBV5-1|once
TGCGCCAGCAGCCTCGGGACTAGCGGGGGGGTAGTTGAGCAGTTCTTC
CASSLGTSGGVVEQFF
>TRBJ2-7|TRBD2|TRBV6-6|-
TGTGCCAGCACCCCTCGAGCGGGGGGGCCGCGGGAGCAGTACTTC
CASTPRAGGPREQYF
>TRBJ1-3|-|TRBV6-1|-
TGTGCCAGCAGTGAGGAGACCTTTACTGGAAACACCATATATTTT
CASSEETFTGNTIYF
>TRBJ2-7|-|TRBV5-6|-
TGTGCCAGCAGCTTCGTTGGAGGTGAGCAGTACTTC
CASSFVGGEQYF
>TRBJ2-5|-|TRBV6-1|few
TGTGCCAGCAGTGAGTTCGTAGGGGTGGAGACCCAGTACTTC
CASSEFVGVETQYF
>TRBJ2-3|TRBD1|TRBV6-5|-
TGTGCCAGCAGCCTACAGGGGACCCCCACAGATACGCAGTATTTT
CASSLQGTPTDTQYF
>TRBJ2-7|-|TRBV28|-
TGTGCCAGCAGTTTGCTACGGGGATGGTCCTCCTACGAGCAGTACTTC
CASSLLRGWSSYEQYF
>TRBJ2-7|TRBD1|TRBV6-5|-
TGTGCCAGCAGGAGCACCGGGACAGGGGATTACGAGCAGTACTTC
CASRSTGTGDYEQYF
>TRBJ2-3|-|TRBV5-4|once
TGTGCCAGCAGCTTGGGGCTTGCCATGGAGGGCTCAGATACGCAGTATTTT
CASSLGLAMEGSDTQYF
>TRBJ1-5|-|TRBV6-1|once
TGTGCCAGCAGGGAAGGACAGCTTAATCAGCCCCAGCATTTT
CASREGQLNQPQHF
>TRBJ1-1|TRBD1|TRBV10-3|-
TGTGCCATCAGTGCGGGGACAGGGGGCGGGTACACTGAAGCTTTCTTT
CAISAGTGGGYTEAFF
>TRBJ1-5|TRBD1|TRBV24-1|-
TGTGCCACCAGTGATACCGGACAGGGGCCTGGTGGGCCCCAGCATTTT
CATSDTGQGPGGPQHF
>TRBJ1-4|-|TRBV19|-
TGTGCCAGTAGGCCTTTAGGGGATGAAAAACTGTTTTTT
CASRPLGDEKLFF
>TRBJ1-2|-|TRBV3-1/TRBV3-2|-
TGTGCCAGCAGCCAAGGTCCAGGCCCTTTCTATGGCTACACCTTC
CASSQGPGPFYGYTF
>TRBJ2-7|TRBD2|TRBV13|-
TGTGCCAGCAGCTTCGGAGCGGGGGGGCCGGTGGAGCAGTACTTC
CASSFGAGGPVEQYF
>TRBJ1-1|-|TRBV27|-
TGTGCCAGCAGTTTCTCACAGACAAACACTGAAGCTTTCTTT
CASSFSQTNTEAFF